The 13 T cell receptor beta chains below come from one sample, sequenced in a study of radiation and T cells in renal cell carcinoma. Time point defined: baseline pretreatment blood. Treatment in this sample: 15 Gy SBRT to primary tumor, nephrectomy 4 weeks later. Some clones are missing from TCRdb's copy, which holds only in-frame ones; the method was immunoSEQ multiplex PCR. The data show more than 75,000 clones, over 65% seen once. The sample here was blood, taken from a patient whose treatment included radiotherapy and nephrectomy. The source of these receptors is a man in his sixties with renal cell carcinoma.

The rearrangement joins TRBV6-1 to TRBJ2-7; D is possibly TRBD1 (6 bases). Deletions cut 6 bases from V and 1 base from J, with 16 bases between. This CDR3 spans 15 amino acids. Germline CDR1 MNHNS, CDR2 SASEGT. The CDR3 bases are TGTGCCAGCAGACACGACAGGACCACATCCTACGAGCAGTACTTC. This encodes CASRHDRTTSYEQYF.

This chain links TRBV6-5 with TRBJ2-5; tentative D call: TRBD1 (5 bases). The V gene's germline CDR1 is MNHEY and CDR2 SVGAGI. The CDR3 runs 14 residues. The ends were cut back, 2 bases at V and 2 bases at J, with 9 bases in the middle. The CDR3 sequence is CASSYRGGQETQYF. CDR3 DNA sequence: TGTGCCAGCAGTTACAGGGGTGGACAAGAGACCCAGTACTTC.

The chain combines TRBV2 with TRBJ2-1; TRBD2 aligns across 9 bases. With 1 base clipped from V and 3 bases from J, the junction kept 4 bases outside the gene matches. CDR1 and CDR2 (germline): SNHLY, FYNNEI. The CDR3 length is 16 residues. The CDR3 loop reads CASSEDSGSLYNEQFF. In nucleotides, the CDR3 is TGTGCCAGCAGTGAAGATAGCGGGAGTCTCTACAATGAGCAGTTCTTC.

This chain joins TRBV11-3 and TRBJ2-1, with 7 bases fitting TRBD2. CDR3 length equals 15 residues. The junction had 3 bases not matched to a gene; V was cut back by 1 base and J by 3 bases. Per the germline V gene, CDR1 is SGHNT and CDR2 is YENEEA. The DNA for the CDR3 is TGTGCCAGCAGCTTAGGGGGAGGGAACTACAATGAGCAGTTCTTC. Translation gives CASSLGGGNYNEQFF.

This chain connects TRBV19 to TRBJ2-1; 12 positions agree with TRBD2. The germline CDR1 and CDR2 sequences are LNHDA and SQIVND (reference sequence). V lost 5 bases and J lost 8; bases outside the gene matches: 1. The CDR3 runs 13 residues. The DNA of the CDR3 is TGTGCCAGTAGTTCTAGCGGGAGGGATGAGCAGTTCTTC. Its protein is CASSSSGRDEQFF.

V usage is TRBV4-3 and J usage is TRBJ2-5, with a tentative D call TRBD1 (7 bases). The CDR3 runs to 15 residues. V was pared by 2 bases and J by 4 bases, with 14 bases between. Germline V gene lookup returns CDR1 LGHNA and CDR2 YSLEER. CDR3 sequence: CASSQRGLATETQYF. The CDR3 DNA is TGCGCCAGCAGCCAAAGGGGGCTAGCGACAGAGACCCAGTACTTC.

The chain employs TRBV9 and TRBJ1-3; maybe TRBD1 (6 bases). The CDR3 runs to 18 residues. Germline V gives CDR1 SGDLS, CDR2 YYNGEE. V shed 3 bases and J shed 1 base, with 20 bases lying between them. CDR3 region: CASSGYRVGSNSGNTIYF. CDR3 nucleotide sequence: TGTGCCAGCAGCGGATACAGGGTCGGATCCAATTCTGGAAACACCATATATTTT.

The chain employs TRBV9 and TRBJ2-5, with 8 nucleotides matching TRBD2. The CDR3 spans 15 residues. J lost 4 bases, V lost 6 bases, and 11 bases had no gene match. In germline, CDR1 is SGDLS, CDR2 YYNGEE. The CDR3 here is CASTLGRAGGETQYF. The CDR3 DNA reads as TGTGCCAGCACCCTCGGCCGGGCGGGGGGAGAGACCCAGTACTTC.

This clone was found once. V and J are TRBV7-9 and TRBJ2-7; weak D call: TRBD1 (5 bases). Deletions cut 4 bases from V and 3 bases from J, with 7 bases between. The CDR3 runs to 12 residues. Germline V gives CDR1 SEHNR, CDR2 FQNEAQ (reference sequence). This CDR3 is CASSSDNYEQYF. CDR3 coding DNA: TGTGCCAGCAGCTCGGACAACTACGAGCAGTACTTC.

The rearrangement uses TRBV19 and TRBJ2-3; 8 bases match TRBD2. J gave up 10 bases and V 8 bases, and 11 bases lay outside the gene matches. The CDR3 is made up of 13 amino acids. The germline CDR1 and CDR2 sequences are LNHDA and SQIVND (reference sequence). In DNA form, the CDR3 reads TGTGCCAGTTCCTCTACATTTAGCGGGGCGCAGTATTTT. It yields the protein CASSSTFSGAQYF.

The CDR3 sequence: CAWSFGRSYNSPLHF. Here the CDR3 DNA reads TGTGCCTGGAGTTTCGGCAGATCCTATAATTCACCCCTCCACTTT. The gene calls are TRBV30 and TRBJ1-6; D gene uncertain. This CDR3 has 15 residues. Deletions cut 2 bases from V and 1 base from J, with 9 bases between. The germline CDR1 and CDR2 sequences are GTSNPN and SVGIG (reference sequence).

The V and J genes are TRBV9 and TRBJ1-1, with D hard to call. Germline CDR1 is SGDLS and CDR2 is YYNGEE. Trimming took off 2 bases at V and 1 base at J, with 9 bases between the two ends. This CDR3 is built from 14 residues. The CDR3 spells CASSVRRENTEAFF. The CDR3 DNA reads TGTGCCAGCAGCGTTCGGCGAGAGAACACTGAAGCTTTCTTT.

The chain links TRBV1 to TRBJ2-5; the table's D call TRBD2 went unverified against the DNA. TRBV1 is assigned pseudogene status. This CDR3 is built from 13 residues. CDR3 sequence reads: CTSVRGKQETQYF. CDR3 DNA: TGCACCAGCGTTCGCGGGAAGCAAGAGACCCAGTACTTC.